Detailed here is one T cell receptor (beta chain). This clone appeared many times. Which antigen it targets is not known. Within one base of it there is no much larger clone, and no base qualities were kept. These data come from a study of blood T cell repertoires in COVID-19 (dated by TCRdb to 2019 to 2021). Describing the broader study: Collaborator samples came from the United States, Italy and Spain and covered acute and convalescent phases of COVID-19. The material from the prospective study consisted of cDNA or gDNA derived from T cells, B-cell-depleted T cells, or PBMCs. Deeply sampled blood TCRbeta repertoires from subjects exposed to, actively infected with, or recovered from COVID-19 were included in the dataset. The repertoires were made available in a free public database intended to serve as a resource for research on the immune response to SARS-CoV-2. Samples were obtained from the ongoing ImmuneRACE study (first 160 participants) and from about 1,300 subjects provided by 6 global collaborators. A de-identified subject ID, COVID-19 status, age in years and sex were almost always included in the sample metadata. Where available, HLA class I and class II types were taken from metadata supplied by the sample provider and were not determined by assay-based typing.

The immunoSEQ Assay, a bias-controlled multiplex PCR, was used to amplify TCRbeta CDR3 regions from genomic DNA. In the source study's methods: Within the assay, amplification of reference gene primers was used to estimate how many nucleated cells each sample contained. Sequence reads were collapsed and filtered to measure the absolute abundance of every unique TCRbeta CDR3 rearrangement. For each sample, productive Simpson clonality was calculated by taking the square root of Simpson's diversity index across productive rearrangements. The immuneACCESS repertoire file appears here via TCRdb, limited to in-frame rearrangements. These files lack a portion of the clones; in checked studies, under half of the deficit traces to unresolved V genes, and the cause of the others is not known. V, J and clone size are those of that table, while D and trimming were read from the DNA. The sample records hundreds of thousands of clones, about 80% of which are singletons. The top ten hold around 1.8% of the sample.

What the research found in general, with its limitations: The amount of clinical and demographic metadata varied by source and participant and was provided uncurated.

Each collaborating institution followed its own protocols to collect whole blood in K2EDTA tubes. For TCRbeta analysis, collaborators shipped samples as frozen whole blood, isolated PBMCs, or DNA extracted from either of those sample types. Trimming removed 3 bases from V and 6 bases from J; the gene matches leave 9 bases unexplained. The CDR3, cysteine through phenylalanine, is 15 amino acids long. Of all the DNA, just the CDR3 is kept, 45 bases in frame from base 1. The germline V gene (reference sequence) provides CDR1 DFQATT and CDR2 SNEGSKA. What was sequenced was peripheral blood. The receptor comes from an elderly woman with acute or convalescent COVID-19. The rearrangement joined TRBV20-1 to TRBJ2-2; a stretch of 8 junction bases matches TRBD2. The CDR3 reads as follows: CSASRSGGVAGELFF. In nucleotide form, the sequence is TGCAGTGCTAGTCGGAGCGGGGGTGTAGCCGGGGAGCTGTTTTTT.